Listed below are T cell receptor beta chains from one sample, sequenced in a study of blood T cell repertoires in COVID-19. The method was immunoSEQ multiplex PCR; TCRdb's version includes in-frame clones alone and lacks a portion of them. In the table there are 95,000 to 150,000 clones, more than 75% of which are singletons. Sequenced material: peripheral blood. The receptors were sampled from a man in his sixties with acute or convalescent COVID-19. Each CDR3 is given with its conserved first and last residue. D genes are given only for firm matches. Clone size is shown for a subset of rows, as once, few, many or a class of expanded clone.

len: 14
v_gene: TRBV24-1
d_gene: .
j_gene: TRBJ2-7
abundance: .
CDR3aa: CATSEDGSSYEQYF
CDR3nt: TGTGCCACCAGTGAAGACGGGAGCTCCTACGAGCAGTACTTC

len: 13
v_gene: TRBV10-3
d_gene: .
j_gene: TRBJ1-1
abundance: .
CDR3aa: CAISGRGGTEAFF
CDR3nt: TGTGCCATCAGTGGCCGGGGTGGTACTGAAGCTTTCTTT

len: 16
v_gene: TRBV9
d_gene: TRBD2
j_gene: TRBJ2-1
abundance: few
CDR3aa: CASSVGTSGRGYEQFF
CDR3nt: TGTGCCAGCAGCGTGGGGACTAGCGGGAGAGGCTATGAGCAGTTCTTC

len: 15
v_gene: TRBV5-6
d_gene: .
j_gene: TRBJ2-7
abundance: once
CDR3aa: CASSLVATPDHEQYF
CDR3nt: TGTGCCAGCAGCTTGGTAGCCACCCCAGACCACGAGCAGTACTTC

len: 17
v_gene: TRBV28
d_gene: TRBD1
j_gene: TRBJ1-4
abundance: .
CDR3aa: CASRGGQGGRGREKLFF
CDR3nt: TGTGCCAGCAGGGGCGGACAGGGGGGTCGGGGTAGGGAAAAACTGTTTTTT

len: 16
v_gene: TRBV29-1
d_gene: .
j_gene: TRBJ2-6
abundance: .
CDR3aa: CSVDPGGRSGANVLTF
CDR3nt: TGCAGCGTTGACCCCGGAGGCAGATCTGGGGCCAACGTCCTGACTTTC

len: 12
v_gene: TRBV7-2
d_gene: TRBD2
j_gene: TRBJ2-3
abundance: .
CDR3aa: CASSRGGDTQYF
CDR3nt: TGTGCCAGCAGCCGGGGGGGAGATACGCAGTATTTT

len: 16
v_gene: TRBV28
d_gene: .
j_gene: TRBJ1-2
abundance: once
CDR3aa: CASSLDQGGDNYGYTF
CDR3nt: TGTGCCAGCAGCCTAGATCAGGGAGGAGACAACTATGGCTACACCTTC

len: 16
v_gene: TRBV14
d_gene: .
j_gene: TRBJ2-3
abundance: .
CDR3aa: CASSQLTGTSTDTQYF
CDR3nt: TGTGCCAGCAGCCAGTTGACGGGGACTAGCACAGATACGCAGTATTTT

len: 16
v_gene: TRBV6-5
d_gene: TRBD2
j_gene: TRBJ2-7
abundance: .
CDR3aa: CASSWTSGVPRGEQYF
CDR3nt: TGTGCCAGCAGTTGGACTAGCGGAGTCCCTAGGGGCGAGCAGTACTTC